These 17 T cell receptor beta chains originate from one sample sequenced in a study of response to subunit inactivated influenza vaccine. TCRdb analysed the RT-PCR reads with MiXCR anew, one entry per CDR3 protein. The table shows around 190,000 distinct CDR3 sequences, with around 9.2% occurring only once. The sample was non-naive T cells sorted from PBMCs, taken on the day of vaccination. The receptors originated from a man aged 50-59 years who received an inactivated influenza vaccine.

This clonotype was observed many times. In DNA form, the CDR3 reads TGCGCCAGCAGCCAGCTAACAGGGGGAACTAATGAAAAACTGTTTTTT. It is translated as CASSQLTGGTNEKLFF. The rearrangement uses TRBV4-1 and TRBJ1-4; TRBD1 agrees at 8 bases. The CDR3 spans 16 residues. Germline CDR1 is MGHRA and CDR2 is YSYEKL. The junction had 4 bases not matched to a gene; V was cut back by 3 bases and J by 1 base.

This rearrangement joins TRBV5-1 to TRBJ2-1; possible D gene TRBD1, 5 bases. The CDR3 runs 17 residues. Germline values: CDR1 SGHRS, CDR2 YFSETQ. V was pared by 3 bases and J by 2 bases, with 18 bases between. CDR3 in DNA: TGCGCCAGCAGCTCCCTACCCCCCGACAGTACCTACAATGAGCAGTTCTTC. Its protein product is CASSSLPPDSTYNEQFF.

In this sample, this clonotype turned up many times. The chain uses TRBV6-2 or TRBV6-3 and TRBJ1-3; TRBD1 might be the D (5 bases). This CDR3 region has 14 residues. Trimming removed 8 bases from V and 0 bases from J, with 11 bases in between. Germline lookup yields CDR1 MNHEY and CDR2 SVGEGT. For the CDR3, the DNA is TGTGCCAGCCGTACAGGAGGCTCTGGAAACACCATATATTTT. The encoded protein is CASRTGGSGNTIYF.

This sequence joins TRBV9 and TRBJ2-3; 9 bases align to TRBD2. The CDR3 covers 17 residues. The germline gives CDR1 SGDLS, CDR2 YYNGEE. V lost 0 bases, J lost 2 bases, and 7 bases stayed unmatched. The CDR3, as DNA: TGTGCCAGCAGCGTAGGAAGTCTAGCGGGGTCCACAGATACGCAGTATTTT. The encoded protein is CASSVGSLAGSTDTQYF.

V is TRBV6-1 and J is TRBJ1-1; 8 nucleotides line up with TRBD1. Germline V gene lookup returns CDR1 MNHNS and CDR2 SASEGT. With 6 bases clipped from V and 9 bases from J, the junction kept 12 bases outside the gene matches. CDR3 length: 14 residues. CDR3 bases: TGTGCCAGCAGAACACCCTGGACAGGGTATCAAGCTTTCTTT. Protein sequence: CASRTPWTGYQAFF.

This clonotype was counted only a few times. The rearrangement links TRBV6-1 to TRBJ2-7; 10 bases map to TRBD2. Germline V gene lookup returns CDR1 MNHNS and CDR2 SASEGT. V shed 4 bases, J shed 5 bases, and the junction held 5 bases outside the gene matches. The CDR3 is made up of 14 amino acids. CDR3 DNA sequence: TGTGCCAGCAGTGGAACTAGCGGGGTCGACGAGCAGTACTTC. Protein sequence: CASSGTSGVDEQYF.

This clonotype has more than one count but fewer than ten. CDR3 region: CASSSGFRDSNHIQYF. In nucleotides, the CDR3 is TGTGCCAGCAGCTCTGGGTTCCGGGACAGTAATCACATTCAGTACTTC. The chain combines TRBV11-2 with TRBJ2-4, with 7 nucleotides matching TRBD1. Germline values: CDR1 SGHAT, CDR2 FQNNGV. The CDR3 covers 16 residues. The V and J ends lost 4 bases and 8 bases, in that order; junction bases with no gene match: 14.

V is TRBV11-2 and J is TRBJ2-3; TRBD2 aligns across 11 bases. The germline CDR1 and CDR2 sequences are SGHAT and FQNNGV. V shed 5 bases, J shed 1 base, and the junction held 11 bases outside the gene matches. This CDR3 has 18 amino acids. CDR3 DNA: TGTGCCAGCAGCCTGGACTTAGCGGGAGGGACTGGCACAGATACGCAGTATTTT. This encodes CASSLDLAGGTGTDTQYF.

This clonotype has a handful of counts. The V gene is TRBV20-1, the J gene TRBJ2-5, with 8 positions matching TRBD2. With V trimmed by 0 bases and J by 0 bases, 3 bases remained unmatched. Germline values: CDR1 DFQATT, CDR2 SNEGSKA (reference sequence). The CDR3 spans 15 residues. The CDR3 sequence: CSARDGGAYQETQYF. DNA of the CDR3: TGCAGTGCTAGAGACGGGGGGGCATACCAAGAGACCCAGTACTTC.

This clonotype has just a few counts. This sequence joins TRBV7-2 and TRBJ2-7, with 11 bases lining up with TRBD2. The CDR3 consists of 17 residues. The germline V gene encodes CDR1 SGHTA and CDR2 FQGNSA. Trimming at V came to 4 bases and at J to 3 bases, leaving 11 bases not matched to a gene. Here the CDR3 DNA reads TGTGCCAGCAGCTACCGACCGGGACTAGCGGAGTTCTACGAGCAGTACTTC. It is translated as CASSYRPGLAEFYEQYF.

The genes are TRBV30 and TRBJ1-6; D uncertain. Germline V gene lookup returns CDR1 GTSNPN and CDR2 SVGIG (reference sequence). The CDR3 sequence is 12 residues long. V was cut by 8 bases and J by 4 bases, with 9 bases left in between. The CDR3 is CAAGPYNSPLHF. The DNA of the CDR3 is TGTGCCGCAGGCCCGTATAATTCACCCCTCCACTTT.

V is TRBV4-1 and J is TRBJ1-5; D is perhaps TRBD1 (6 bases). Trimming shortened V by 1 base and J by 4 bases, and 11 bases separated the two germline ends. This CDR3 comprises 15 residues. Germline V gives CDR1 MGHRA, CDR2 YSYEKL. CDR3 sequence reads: CASSQGTVSNQPQHF. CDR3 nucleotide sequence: TGCGCCAGCAGCCAAGGGACAGTATCTAATCAGCCCCAGCATTTT.

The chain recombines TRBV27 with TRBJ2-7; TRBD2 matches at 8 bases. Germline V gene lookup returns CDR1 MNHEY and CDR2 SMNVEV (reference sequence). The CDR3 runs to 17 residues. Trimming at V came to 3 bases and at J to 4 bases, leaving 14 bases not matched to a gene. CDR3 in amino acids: CASSFSPIAGLVYEQYF. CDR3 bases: TGTGCCAGCAGTTTTTCGCCGATAGCGGGATTGGTGTACGAGCAGTACTTC.

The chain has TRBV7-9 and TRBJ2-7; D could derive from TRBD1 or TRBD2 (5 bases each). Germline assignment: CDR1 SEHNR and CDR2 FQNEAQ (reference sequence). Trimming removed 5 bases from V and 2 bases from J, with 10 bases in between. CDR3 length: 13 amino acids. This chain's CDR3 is CASSRDGTYEQYF. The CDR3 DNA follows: TGTGCCAGCAGCCGGGACGGAACCTACGAGCAGTACTTC. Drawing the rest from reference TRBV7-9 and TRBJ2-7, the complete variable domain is DTGVSQNPRHKITKRGQNVTFRCDPISEHNRLYWYRQTLGQGPEFLTYFQNEAQLEKSRLLSDRFSAERPKGSFSTLEIQRTEQGDSAMYLCASSRDGTYEQYFGPGTRLTVT.

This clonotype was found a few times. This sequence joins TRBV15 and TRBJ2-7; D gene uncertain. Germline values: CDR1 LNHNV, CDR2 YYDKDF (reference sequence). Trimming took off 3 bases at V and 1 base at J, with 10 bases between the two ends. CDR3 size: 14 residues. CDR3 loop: CATSSGKVSYEQYF. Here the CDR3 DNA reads TGTGCCACCAGCAGCGGTAAAGTATCCTACGAGCAGTACTTC.

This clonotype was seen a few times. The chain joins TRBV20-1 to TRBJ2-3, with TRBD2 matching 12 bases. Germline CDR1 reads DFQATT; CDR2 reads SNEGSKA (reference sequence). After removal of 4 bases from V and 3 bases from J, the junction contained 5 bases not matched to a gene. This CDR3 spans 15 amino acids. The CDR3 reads CSATRTSGKTDTQYF. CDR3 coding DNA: TGCAGTGCTACCCGGACTAGCGGGAAGACAGATACGCAGTATTTT.

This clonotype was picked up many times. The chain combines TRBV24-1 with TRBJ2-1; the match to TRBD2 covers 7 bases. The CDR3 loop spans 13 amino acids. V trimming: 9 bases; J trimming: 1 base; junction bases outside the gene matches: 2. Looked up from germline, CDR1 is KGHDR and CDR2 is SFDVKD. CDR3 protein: CATGEGSYNEQFF. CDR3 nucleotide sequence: TGTGCCACCGGGGAGGGGTCCTACAATGAGCAGTTCTTC.